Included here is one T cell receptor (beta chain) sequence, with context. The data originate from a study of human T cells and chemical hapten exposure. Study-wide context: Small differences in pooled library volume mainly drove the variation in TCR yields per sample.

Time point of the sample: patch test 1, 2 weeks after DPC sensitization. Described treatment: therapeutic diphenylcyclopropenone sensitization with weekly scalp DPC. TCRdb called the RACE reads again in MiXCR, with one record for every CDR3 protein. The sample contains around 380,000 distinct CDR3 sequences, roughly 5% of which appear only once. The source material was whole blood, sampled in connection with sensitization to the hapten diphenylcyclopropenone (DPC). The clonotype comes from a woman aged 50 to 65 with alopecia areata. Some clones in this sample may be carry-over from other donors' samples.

The CDR3 region has the DNA TGTGCTAGTGGTTTGGACCAGGGGAAGGCTTTCTTT. As protein: CASGLDQGKAFF. V is TRBV12-5 and J is TRBJ1-1; possibly TRBD1 for D (6 bases). The germline V and J ends were trimmed by 1 base and 11 bases, with 11 bases remaining between them. The CDR3 sequence is 12 residues long. The germline V gene encodes CDR1 LGHNT and CDR2 FRNRAP.